This T cell receptor (beta chain) was found in a study of shared clonotypes between healthy human individuals. At the level of the study: Each donor contributed plates that comprised three CD4 naive, three CD4 memory, two CD8 naive and one CD8 memory. Regarding the study as a whole: Clonotype sharing among donors was thought likely to change with sequencing depth. Memory subsets generally showed smaller estimated richness than naive subsets did.

Produced via immunoSEQ multiplex PCR; TCRdb's table is partial and in-frame only. Of almost 700,000 clones in the sample, about 91% were seen once. As to this clone: The antigen is undetermined.

The naive CD8 subset, CD45RO-negative cells positively selected for CCR7, excluded terminally differentiated effector memory CD45RA+ cells. Germline CDR1 SGHAT, CDR2 FQNNGV. V was cut by 1 base and J by 0 bases, with 13 bases left in between. The CDR3 is 16 amino acids. The source material was naive CD8+ T cells sorted from blood. The TCR comes from a man in his thirties or forties in good health. This chain joins TRBV11-2 and TRBJ2-7; D not certain. In DNA form, the CDR3 reads TGTGCCAGCAGCTTAGTTTTCGAGTCAGCCTCCTACGAGCAGTACTTC. This translates into CASSLVFESASYEQYF.